The rows below give T cell receptor beta chains drawn from one sample of a study of shared clonotypes between healthy human individuals. Profiling relied on immunoSEQ multiplex PCR, and the TCRdb table lists in-frame clones only, not all of them. The sample has hundreds of thousands of clones; around 67% are singletons. Sequenced: memory CD4+ T cells sorted from blood. The receptors come from a man aged 25-45 years in good health. CDR3s include the opening cysteine and the closing phenylalanine or tryptophan. Each record gives: V gene, D gene, J gene, CDR3 length, CDR3 protein. D genes are given only for firm matches.

TRBV5-4	TRBD1	TRBJ2-1	15	CASSPGQGRTNEQFF
TRBV19	.	TRBJ2-7	14	CASSIDGTGIEQYF
TRBV11-2	.	TRBJ2-2	15	CASRPGRPNTGELFF
TRBV10-1	.	TRBJ2-5	15	CASSEGAGRGETQYF
TRBV18	TRBD2	TRBJ2-7	15	CASSLAGRVSYEQYF
TRBV5-1	.	TRBJ2-6	18	CASYTPGRPYSGANVLTF
TRBV5-1	.	TRBJ2-5	13	CASSLEGQETQYF
TRBV6-8	TRBD1	TRBJ2-7	15	CASSYDRGLDYEQYF
TRBV18	.	TRBJ1-4	16	CASSPNNRDANEKLFF
TRBV19	TRBD1	TRBJ1-1	13	CASSIGDRGAAFF
TRBV7-3	TRBD1	TRBJ1-2	16	CASSLKGQGGLGGYTF
TRBV6-6	TRBD1	TRBJ1-1	15	CASTSRGQRDTEAFF
TRBV5-1	TRBD1	TRBJ2-1	15	CASSDGTGGLNEQFF
TRBV5-1	TRBD2	TRBJ2-7	15	CASSGGGPQSGEQYF
TRBV5-5	.	TRBJ1-5	15	CASSLTEDSNQPQHF
TRBV2	.	TRBJ2-7	13	CASRLGVATEQYF
TRBV6-5	TRBD2	TRBJ2-1	15	CASSYEGLAGNEQFF
TRBV5-1	.	TRBJ1-1	13	CASSRKEGTEAFF
TRBV10-3	.	TRBJ1-5	14	CATKRQDSNQPQHF
TRBV30	.	TRBJ1-4	13	CAWRLTSGEKLFF
TRBV28	TRBD1	TRBJ2-7	15	CASTPGQGGWYEQYF
TRBV11-2	.	TRBJ2-7	19	CASSQVAVVLGKPGDEQYF
TRBV7-3	.	TRBJ1-1	13	CASSTTRNTEAFF
TRBV5-1	TRBD1	TRBJ2-6	17	CASSTGTGLSGANVLTF
TRBV2	TRBD2	TRBJ2-4	14	CASSAGVAKNIQYF
TRBV10-3	TRBD1	TRBJ2-7	12	CAVGGQIYEQYF
TRBV7-9	.	TRBJ2-3	15	CAVRDHNSITDTQYF
TRBV27	.	TRBJ2-7	13	CASSRGQLEEQYF
TRBV5-6	.	TRBJ2-2	12	CASSLLAGELFF
TRBV19	.	TRBJ2-7	15	CASTRGQGYFYEQYF
TRBV6-5	TRBD2	TRBJ2-5	13	CASTLAGGETQYF
TRBV25-1	.	TRBJ2-6	18	CASSGPYGAGSGANVLTF
TRBV10-3	TRBD2	TRBJ2-5	13	CATCTSGGETQYF
TRBV10-3	.	TRBJ2-1	14	CAISELMSNNEQFF
TRBV28	.	TRBJ2-7	15	CASSFGGGRPYEQYF
TRBV6-6	.	TRBJ2-3	13	CASSYSAGESMYF
TRBV2	TRBD1	TRBJ2-7	15	CASSEAGQGFGEQYF
TRBV28	TRBD1	TRBJ1-2	14	CASSLTGTGYGYTF